These 12 T cell receptor beta chains came from one sample sequenced in a study of beta chain features in type 1 diabetes. The study, taken as a whole, reports: TCRB CDR3 length was moderately but significantly reduced in all four CD4+ subsets of Type 1 diabetes patients.

Which antigens these TCRs recognize remains unknown. Reverse transcribing all isolated RNA meant expressed TCRB transcripts were sequenced. Only in-frame clones appear in the TCRdb table, and some are missing; sequencing was by immunoSEQ multiplex PCR. Found here are 600,000 to 700,000 clones, 9.5% to 15% of them singletons; the top ten hold more than 0.095%. The source material was naive CD4+ T cells from blood. These receptor sequences come from a man aged 30-40 years with type 1 diabetes.

The V gene is TRBV6-5, the J gene TRBJ1-2; TRBD1 matches at 9 bases. Trimming at V came to 7 bases and at J to 2 bases, leaving 5 bases not matched to a gene. This CDR3 spans 14 amino acids. Germline lookup yields CDR1 MNHEY and CDR2 SVGAGI. The CDR3 DNA reads as TGTGCCAGCAACAGACAGGGGGGAAACTATGGCTACACCTTC. Translated, it gives CASNRQGGNYGYTF.

J is TRBJ2-1 and V is TRBV7-9; D is undetermined. CDR3 length: 13 amino acids. The germline gives CDR1 SEHNR, CDR2 FQNEAQ (reference sequence). With 4 bases removed from V and 9 bases from J, the gap between germline ends came to 13 bases. CDR3 sequence reads: CASSSDLPSEQFF. The CDR3 DNA reads TGTGCCAGCAGCTCCGACCTACCTAGTGAGCAGTTCTTC.

In regard to this clone: The same CDR3 also results from other DNA sequences found in this sample. The J gene is TRBJ2-7, the V gene TRBV2; D is possibly TRBD1 or TRBD2 (5 bases each). V was clipped by 6 bases and J by 4 bases, with 7 bases between them. Germline V gives CDR1 SNHLY, CDR2 FYNNEI. This CDR3 has 11 amino acids. Written as DNA, the CDR3 is TGTGCCAGCAGCAGGGAGTACGAGCAGTACTTC. This codes for CASSREYEQYF.

The chain couples TRBV5-1 to TRBJ2-3; 7 bases map to TRBD1. Unmatched junction bases numbered 18, after V lost 6 bases and J lost 2 bases. Germline-derived CDR1 and CDR2 are SGHRS and YFSETQ. This CDR3 has 18 amino acids. The CDR3 nucleotides read TGCGCCAGCACTCGCCAACCTACCTTGGGACAGACCACAGATACGCAGTATTTT. This gives the protein CASTRQPTLGQTTDTQYF.

The V call is TRBV28, the J call TRBJ1-5; D call uncertain. CDR1 and CDR2 (germline): MDHEN, SYDVKM. The V end lost 5 bases, the J end lost 5 bases, and 13 bases lay between the germline ends. CDR3 length: 14 amino acids. CDR3: CASSRRSNYQPQHF. In nucleotides, the CDR3 is TGTGCCAGCAGTCGACGGTCGAACTATCAGCCCCAGCATTTT.

The sample holds one count of this clone. The CDR3 sequence is CAWIGGSCGYTF. The CDR3 DNA is TGTGCCTGGATAGGGGGTAGCTGTGGCTACACCTTC. The gene calls are TRBV30 and TRBJ1-2; D is perhaps TRBD1 (6 bases). Germline values: CDR1 GTSNPN, CDR2 SVGIG (reference sequence). The V end was cut by 4 bases, the J end by 7 bases, with 13 bases between. The CDR3 is made up of 12 amino acids.

The chain joins TRBV6-5 to TRBJ1-4; 7 nucleotides align to TRBD1. Germline V gene lookup returns CDR1 MNHEY and CDR2 SVGAGI. V was pared by 2 bases and J by 7 bases, with 10 bases of the junction left unmatched. This CDR3 is built from 16 residues. CDR3 DNA sequence: TGTGCCAGCAGTTACCGCATAAGGGGGCAAAGTGAAAAACTGTTTTTT. Protein product: CASSYRIRGQSEKLFF.

This clone was found a few times. This CDR3 is CASSLESVPFSYEQYF. The DNA of the CDR3 is TGTGCCAGCAGCTTGGAATCCGTGCCGTTCTCCTACGAGCAGTACTTC. The V call is TRBV5-4, the J call TRBJ2-7; D ambiguous. The CDR3 is 16 residues long. Germline CDR1 is SGHNT and CDR2 is YYREEE (reference sequence). Trimming stripped 0 bases from V and 0 bases from J, with 13 bases between.

This chain connects TRBV9 to TRBJ2-7; maybe TRBD1 (5 bases). Germline values: CDR1 SGDLS, CDR2 YYNGEE. The CDR3 runs to 14 residues. V gave up 2 bases and J gave up 2 bases, with 11 bases separating them. Here the CDR3 DNA reads TGTGCCAGCAGCGTGGACACGTTCGCCTACGAGCAGTACTTC. This sequence encodes CASSVDTFAYEQYF.

The gene calls are TRBV4-3 and TRBJ2-5, with D possibly TRBD1 on 6 matching bases. The DNA end lines up better with TRBJ2-7; the J call may be wrong. Germline values: CDR1 LGHNA, CDR2 YSLEER. This CDR3 is built from 13 residues. In nucleotides, the CDR3 is TGCGCCAGCAGCCTCGGACAGTCCTACGAGCAGTACTTC. Protein sequence: CASSLGQSYEQYF.

The chain carries TRBV4-2 and TRBJ1-2, with a weak D call TRBD1 (5 bases). This CDR3 spans 14 amino acids. Germline CDR1 LGHNA, CDR2 YNFKEQ. Deletions cut 4 bases from V and 8 bases from J, with 17 bases between. In DNA, the CDR3 is TGTGCCAGCAGCCCCGACAGCAGTCCGGAAGGCTACACCTTC. This gives the protein CASSPDSSPEGYTF.

The gene calls are TRBV7-2 and TRBJ1-1; TRBD1 is a possible D gene (6 bases). Per the germline V gene, CDR1 is SGHTA and CDR2 is FQGNSA. The CDR3 covers 15 residues. Trimming took off 5 bases at V and 0 bases at J, with 13 bases between the two ends. The CDR3 here is CASSADRQMNTEAFF. The CDR3 bases are TGTGCCAGCAGCGCCGACAGGCAGATGAACACTGAAGCTTTCTTT. The complete variable domain, with remaining parts taken from reference TRBV7-2 and TRBJ1-1, reads GAGVSQSPSNKVTEKGKDVELRCDPISGHTALYWYRQSLGQGLEFLIYFQGNSAPDKSGLPSDRFSAERTGGSVSTLTIQRTQQEDSAVYLCASSADRQMNTEAFFGQGTRLTVV.